This TCR beta chain was captured by sequencing in a study of beta chain features in type 1 diabetes. Findings of the study overall: A moderate, significant TCRB CDR3 shortening appeared in type 1 diabetes across four CD4+ subsets.

V shed 1 base, J shed 4 bases, and the junction held 7 bases outside the gene matches. The CDR3 is 16 residues long. From germline, CDR1 is MDHEN and CDR2 SYDVKM. Reverse transcribing all isolated RNA meant expressed TCRB transcripts were sequenced. Method: immunoSEQ multiplex PCR; TCRdb's copy keeps in-frame clones and lacks some. The sample lists 50,000 or so clones, about 40% occurring once. Regarding this clone: Its specificity is unknown.

The chain carries TRBV28 and TRBJ2-7; the match to TRBD1 covers 10 bases. The TCR comes from a man aged 30-40 years with type 1 diabetes. The sample comprised Tregs from blood. CDR3 loop: CASSLYGGTGEYEQYF. As DNA, the CDR3 is TGTGCCAGCAGTTTATACGGGGGGACAGGGGAGTACGAGCAGTACTTC.